Listed below are T cell receptor beta chains from one sample, sequenced in a study of tumor-infiltrating lymphocytes in oesophageal squamous cell carcinoma. TCRdb ran MiXCR on the PCR reads and lists one entry per CDR3 protein. The repertoire holds about 16,000 distinct CDR3 sequences, approximately 46% seen once, with around 40% in the top ten. The sequenced sample was blood. The receptors stem from a female donor with esophageal squamous cell carcinoma. The CDR3 runs from the conserved cysteine through the conserved F or W.

J gene	V gene	CDR3 protein
TRBJ2-5	TRBV7-2	CASSPGTTQGQYF
NA	TRBV11-2	CASSLVLAGGPGEQFF
TRBJ2-2	TRBV6-1	CASFKGAGELFF
TRBJ2-3	TRBV6-1	CASNLRDFTKADTQYF
TRBJ2-4	TRBV7-8	CASSLGTRNIQYF
NA	TRBV7-2	CASSLGVAGGYEQYF
TRBJ2-5	TRBV5-5	CASSLFAGTDTQYF
TRBJ2-3	TRBV24-1	CATSDLGQGSADTQYF
TRBJ2-3	TRBV10-2	CASSEIGGSADTQYF
TRBJ2-5	TRBV10-3	CAISDSGGGETQYF
TRBJ2-1	TRBV29-1	CSGRGVTGSEQFF
NA	TRBV7-2	CASSLLAGGGEQFF
NA	TRBV28	CASSFADVNYGYTF
TRBJ1-6	TRBV5-4	CASSLITEYNSPLHF
NA	TRBV7-2	CASSFTGTEEQYF
TRBJ2-7	TRBV12-3/TRBV12-4	CASSVQGAGPYEQYF
NA	TRBV7-6	CASSLGGPPETQYF
TRBJ2-4	TRBV6-2/TRBV6-3	CASSSTGTSGRPMINEQYF
TRBJ2-5	TRBV6-1	CASKEGASEQETQYF
TRBJ2-7	TRBV30	CAWRGSSYEQYF
NA	TRBV24-1	CATSDTGFETQYF
TRBJ2-6	TRBV11-1	CASSSTRAGANVLTF
TRBJ2-2	TRBV30	CAWRPLGGYRGAGELFF
TRBJ2-1	TRBV7-2	CASTILAGGVGGHNEQFF
TRBJ2-4	TRBV19	CASSIGSGNIQYF
TRBJ2-7	TRBV7-6	CASSLAAGGLSYEQYF
TRBJ2-4	TRBV6-4	CASSDTPGLASQQYF
NA	TRBV7-8	CASSPSFRGEEQFF
TRBJ2-3	TRBV7-9	CASSLGSTDTQYF
TRBJ1-4	TRBV28	CASSSMREKLFF
TRBJ2-7	TRBV6-6	CASSYSTPRLMSEQYF
TRBJ2-7	TRBV24-1	CATSELGPSGAGELYF
NA	TRBV6-4	CASSPSAGNDYGYTF
TRBJ2-1	TRBV12-3/TRBV12-4	CASSLDGALAEQFF
TRBJ1-5	TRBV6-1	CASSEGTGDGQPQHF
TRBJ2-7	TRBV28	CASSLADGAYEQYF